Each of the 20 T cell receptor beta chains below was sequenced from the same sample in a study of T cell changes during pregnancy in multiple sclerosis. The assay was immunoSEQ multiplex PCR, and TCRdb's table has in-frame clones only and misses some. Among 40,000 to 60,000 clones, roughly 92% were seen once, and the ten largest hold about 0.75%. Sequencing was performed on CD4+ T cells from peripheral blood mononuclear cells, taken in the third trimester of pregnancy. The receptors were sampled from a female donor with multiple sclerosis, enrolled in a pregnancy study.

This clone was recorded a few times. The chain links TRBV2 to TRBJ2-7; 14 positions agree with TRBD2. Trimming took 4 bases from V and 9 from J; bases not matched to a gene: 5. The germline V gene has CDR1 SNHLY and CDR2 FYNNEI. The CDR3 totals 14 residues. The CDR3 here is CASSATSGGAGQYF. The CDR3 region has the DNA TGTGCCAGCAGTGCGACTAGCGGGGGGGCGGGGCAGTACTTC.

The V gene is TRBV7-8, the J gene TRBJ2-5; TRBD1 matches at 7 bases. CDR3 length: 14 residues. J gave up 4 bases and V 4 bases, and 6 bases lay outside the gene matches. Germline CDR1 is SGHVS and CDR2 is FQNEAQ. The CDR3 DNA follows: TGTGCCAGCAGCTCAAGACAGGGCGGAGAGACCCAGTACTTC. It translates to CASSSRQGGETQYF.

The gene calls are TRBV7-9 and TRBJ2-2; 7 bases are a match to TRBD1. The V and J ends lost 5 bases and 4 bases, in that order; junction bases with no gene match: 7. The V gene's germline CDR1 is SEHNR and CDR2 FQNEAQ (reference sequence). The CDR3 is 15 residues long. As DNA, the CDR3 is TGTGCCAGCAGCATTATGGGACAGCTCACCGGGGAGCTGTTTTTT. As protein: CASSIMGQLTGELFF.

This clone was counted a few times. V gene TRBV7-2 combines with J gene TRBJ1-1, with TRBD1 identical over 9 bases. The CDR3 totals 15 residues. Germline lookup yields CDR1 SGHTA and CDR2 FQGNSA. Unmatched junction bases numbered 9, after V lost 5 bases and J lost 5 bases. The DNA of the CDR3 is TGTGCCAGCAGCGGCAGGGGGACAGGGAGTACTGAAGCTTTCTTT. Its protein is CASSGRGTGSTEAFF.

The chain's CDR3 is CASSVVGALVETQYF. CDR3 nucleotides: TGTGCCAGCAGCGTAGTGGGGGCTCTTGTGGAGACCCAGTACTTC. This chain uses TRBV9 with TRBJ2-5, with D perhaps matching TRBD1 (6 bases). CDR1 and CDR2 from the germline V gene are SGDLS and YYNGEE. This CDR3 spans 15 amino acids. Trimming stripped 0 bases from V and 5 bases from J, with 14 bases between.

The rearrangement uses TRBV5-4 and TRBJ1-3; 8 nucleotides agree with TRBD1. CDR3 size: 15 residues. V shed 2 bases and J 2 bases; nucleotides not matched to a gene: 3. The germline CDR1 and CDR2 sequences are SGHNT and YYREEE (reference sequence). CDR3 bases: TGTGCCAGCAGCTTACGGACAGGGACTGGAAACACCATATATTTT. Amino acids: CASSLRTGTGNTIYF.

This chain connects TRBV4-2 to TRBJ2-7; D not certain. The germline V gene encodes CDR1 LGHNA and CDR2 YNFKEQ. The V end lost 2 bases, the J end lost 4 bases, and 6 bases lay between the germline ends. This CDR3 contains 12 residues. The DNA of the CDR3 is TGTGCCAGCAGCCAACAAGCGTACGAGCAGTACTTC. Protein: CASSQQAYEQYF.

The chain joins TRBV18 to TRBJ1-5; a possible D gene is TRBD1 (6 bases). Germline CDR1 is KGHSH and CDR2 is LQKENI. The CDR3 contains 14 residues. The V and J ends lost 2 bases and 7 bases respectively, with 12 bases between them. The CDR3 loop is CASSPVAGEQPQHF. The CDR3 nucleotides read TGTGCCAGCTCACCAGTAGCAGGGGAACAGCCCCAGCATTTT.

This clone was seen only once. The gene calls are TRBV6-6 and TRBJ2-3, with 7 bases fitting TRBD1. This CDR3 region has 16 residues. The junction had 10 bases not matched to a gene; V was cut back by 4 bases and J by 3 bases. Germline CDR1 MNHNY, CDR2 SVGAGI (reference sequence). Written as DNA, the CDR3 is TGTGCCAGCAGTTCCACCGCCGCGACAGGGACAGATACGCAGTATTTT. Translating it yields CASSSTAATGTDTQYF.

The gene calls are TRBV29-1 and TRBJ1-4; weak D call: TRBD1 (5 bases). Trimming stripped 5 bases from V and 1 base from J, with 11 bases between. CDR1 is SQVTM and CDR2 is ANQGSEA in the germline V gene. The CDR3 consists of 14 residues. CDR3 coding DNA: TGCAGCGTTCGCCCCGGGGGAACTAATGAAAAACTGTTTTTT. Protein product: CSVRPGGTNEKLFF.

The CDR3 DNA is TGTGCCAGCAGGGCAGCGGGGGGGCCACAGGAGACCCAGTACTTC. Its translation is CASRAAGGPQETQYF. J is TRBJ2-5 and V is TRBV6-6, with 10 bases matching TRBD2. Germline values: CDR1 MNHNY, CDR2 SVGAGI (reference sequence). V gave up 6 bases and J gave up 5 bases; unmatched junction bases: 9. The CDR3 sequence is 15 residues long.

The chain has TRBV5-6 and TRBJ2-1; the D gene is possibly TRBD1 (7 bases). CDR3 size: 14 residues. V was clipped by 1 base and J by 10 bases, with 15 bases between them. The germline CDR1 and CDR2 sequences are SGHDT and YYEEEE. CDR3 in amino acids: CASSLPGGTVEQFF. The CDR3 coding sequence is TGTGCCAGCAGCTTGCCAGGGGGGACAGTGGAGCAGTTCTTC.

The J gene is TRBJ1-1, the V gene TRBV19; no clear D gene. CDR1 is LNHDA and CDR2 is SQIVND in the germline V gene (reference sequence). V lost 6 bases to trimming and J lost 0 bases, with 11 bases between them. The CDR3 extends over 14 amino acids. This chain's CDR3 is CASSGGQLNTEAFF. CDR3 sequence (DNA): TGTGCCAGTAGCGGAGGGCAGTTGAACACTGAAGCTTTCTTT.

The rearrangement joins TRBV2 to TRBJ2-3; 9 bases fit TRBD2. The CDR3 runs to 14 residues. CDR1 is SNHLY and CDR2 is FYNNEI in the germline V gene. V lost 7 bases to trimming and J lost 3 bases; unmatched junction nucleotides: 5. CDR3 DNA: TGTGCCAGCAAGGGACTAGCAGTGACAGATACGCAGTATTTT. Its translation: CASKGLAVTDTQYF.

The chain has TRBV6-5 and TRBJ2-2, with D possibly TRBD2 on 5 matching bases. The CDR3 has 15 amino acids. The V and J ends lost 5 bases and 6 bases respectively, with 16 bases between them. CDR1 MNHEY and CDR2 SVGAGI come from the germline V gene. CDR3: CASSAAGPVAGELFF. Here the CDR3 DNA reads TGTGCCAGCAGTGCCGCGGGCCCCGTTGCCGGGGAGCTGTTTTTT.

The chain links TRBV5-1 to TRBJ2-5; the D is unclear. Trimming removed 7 bases from V and 5 bases from J, with 12 bases in between. The CDR3 is made up of 12 amino acids. In germline, CDR1 is SGHRS, CDR2 YFSETQ. The DNA for the CDR3 is TGCGCCAGCCACGCCTCCGGGGAGACCCAGTACTTC. Translating gives CASHASGETQYF.

The rearrangement joins TRBV7-9 to TRBJ2-7; possibly TRBD2 for D (6 bases). V was trimmed by 0 bases and J by 5 bases, leaving 11 bases between them. Germline assignment: CDR1 SEHNR and CDR2 FQNEAQ (reference sequence). This CDR3 region has 14 residues. CDR3 nucleotides: TGTGCCAGCAGCTTAGCGGGAGGAGGGGACGAGCAGTACTTC. It specifies CASSLAGGGDEQYF. The full variable domain, rest sourced from reference TRBV7-9 and TRBJ2-7, is DTGVSQNPRHKITKRGQNVTFRCDPISEHNRLYWYRQTLGQGPEFLTYFQNEAQLEKSRLLSDRFSAERPKGSFSTLEIQRTEQGDSAMYLCASSLAGGGDEQYFGPGTRLTVT.

The genes are TRBV6-6 and TRBJ1-3, with no clear D. Trimming pared 5 bases from V and 7 bases from J, leaving 21 bases between. This CDR3 has 16 residues. Germline V gives CDR1 MNHNY, CDR2 SVGAGI (reference sequence). CDR3: CASSPEAPGLGNTIYF. CDR3 coding DNA: TGTGCCAGCAGTCCGGAGGCCCCGGGCCTGGGCAACACCATATATTTT.

This chain uses TRBV6-5 with TRBJ1-1; perhaps TRBD1 as D (6 bases). The CDR3 is made up of 15 amino acids. CDR1 is MNHEY and CDR2 is SVGAGI in the germline V gene. V was pared by 4 bases and J by 5 bases, with 17 bases between. CDR3 sequence: CASSSGGAGRTEAFF. DNA of the CDR3: TGTGCCAGCAGTTCGGGGGGGGCCGGGAGAACTGAAGCTTTCTTT.

This clone was recorded only once. This chain uses TRBV7-2 with TRBJ2-2; TRBD1 might be the D (6 bases). This CDR3 spans 17 amino acids. Trimming took off 5 bases at V and 5 bases at J, with 21 bases between the two ends. The germline V gene encodes CDR1 SGHTA and CDR2 FQGNSA. In DNA form, the CDR3 reads TGTGCCAGCAGCGTCAGACAGGCCTTAAGGCCTACCGGGGAGCTGTTTTTT. The encoded protein is CASSVRQALRPTGELFF. The variable domain in full, with the rest retrieved from reference TRBV7-2 and TRBJ2-2, is GAGVSQSPSNKVTEKGKDVELRCDPISGHTALYWYRQSLGQGLEFLIYFQGNSAPDKSGLPSDRFSAERTGGSVSTLTIQRTQQEDSAVYLCASSVRQALRPTGELFFGEGSRLTVL.